This TCR beta chain comes out of a study of blood T cell repertoires in COVID-19. Study overall: Spain, Italy and the United States supplied samples that represented acute and convalescent COVID-19. PBMCs, B-cell-depleted T cells, or T cells were the source of the cDNA or gDNA that made up the material.

This clone was counted once. As originally analysed: Counts of nucleated cells, estimated from reference gene primer amplification, were obtained. Assay used: immunoSEQ multiplex PCR; TCRdb lists only in-frame clones, some missing. V and J calls and clone size are copied from that table; D and trimming were computed from the DNA. Here the sample spans roughly 410,000 clones, 89% being singletons. CDR1 and CDR2 (germline): MNHEY, SMNVEV (reference sequence). The CDR3 is 15 residues long. The trim removed 5 bases at V and 8 bases at J, leaving 14 bases unmatched. Source material: peripheral blood. The rearrangement joins TRBV27 to TRBJ1-2; 7 bases agree with TRBD1. This TCR was recovered from a man aged 40-55 years with acute or convalescent COVID-19. CDR3 coding DNA: TGTGCCAGCAGTACAAGGACAGGAGTCGGGGAGGGCTACACCTTC. Protein sequence: CASSTRTGVGEGYTF.